This T cell receptor beta chain comes out of a study of blood T cell repertoires in COVID-19. This CDR3 is built from 14 residues. V was trimmed by 7 bases and J by 5 bases, leaving 17 bases between them. Germline V gene data show CDR1 as MDHEN and CDR2 as SYDVKM. Methods used by the authors: Estimation of nucleated cell counts relied on the amplification of reference gene primers. The repertoire was sequenced with immunoSEQ multiplex PCR; TCRdb's copy has only in-frame clones and lacks some. V and J calls and clone size are those listed in that table; D and trimming were worked out from the DNA. The table shows 200,000 to 250,000 clones, with around 80% occurring only once.

Sequencing was performed on PBMCs or T cells enriched from blood (not recorded which). The receptor was isolated from a man in his forties or fifties who had recovered from COVID-19. This chain uses TRBV28 with TRBJ1-2, with a tentative D call TRBD1 (6 bases). CDR3 residues: CASMEMSGVYGYTF. CDR3 DNA: TGTGCCAGCATGGAAATGTCAGGGGTATATGGCTACACCTTC.